One T cell receptor beta chain is described in this entry. Clones were read by immunoSEQ multiplex PCR, and TCRdb kept only the in-frame ones, dropping some. The sample lists about 130,000 clones, roughly 90% seen once, with more than 3% in the top ten. These data are taken from a study of blood T cell repertoires in COVID-19. The wider study: Samples of COVID-19 (acute and convalescent) were obtained from the United States, Italy and Spain. Sample material is recorded as cDNA or gDNA derived from T cells, B-cell-depleted T cells, or PBMCs.

Germline V gene lookup returns CDR1 SGHRS and CDR2 YFSETQ. The CDR3 has 15 residues. With 4 bases removed from V and 7 bases from J, the gap between germline ends came to 20 bases. Sequenced input: peripheral blood. This receptor was obtained from a man between 50 and 59 years old with active COVID-19. The chain carries TRBV5-1 and TRBJ1-1; weak D call: TRBD1 (5 bases). The CDR3 bases are TGCGCCAGCAGCGGGACCGGGACCGTGGGGGGTGAAGCTTTCTTT. Residues: CASSGTGTVGGEAFF.